The 13 T cell receptor beta chains presented below share a single source sample, sequenced in a study of blood T cell repertoires in COVID-19. Produced via immunoSEQ multiplex PCR; TCRdb's table is partial and in-frame only. The data hold around 300,000 clones, with about nine tenths observed a single time. Sequenced: PBMCs or T cells enriched from blood (not recorded which). All receptors come from a woman between 35 and 50 years old who had recovered from COVID-19.

The chain carries TRBV20-1 and TRBJ2-7, with 7 bases aligning to TRBD1. Germline values: CDR1 DFQATT, CDR2 SNEGSKA (reference sequence). CDR3 length: 13 amino acids. J lost 5 bases, V lost 5 bases, and 9 bases had no gene match. The CDR3 is CSACGQASDEQYF. CDR3 bases: TGCAGTGCTTGTGGACAGGCGTCGGACGAGCAGTACTTC.

V and J are TRBV7-9 and TRBJ2-1; the D gene is possibly TRBD1 (6 bases). The V end was cut by 7 bases, the J end by 5 bases, with 15 bases between. CDR3 size: 14 residues. Germline V gene sequence: CDR1 SEHNR, CDR2 FQNEAQ (reference sequence). In nucleotides, the CDR3 is TGTGCCAGCACCAGGGGTGGGGAGAACAATGAGCAGTTCTTC. Its protein product is CASTRGGENNEQFF.

This rearrangement joins TRBV4-1 to TRBJ1-1, with D possibly matching TRBD1 (6 bases). The CDR3 extends over 17 amino acids. Germline V gives CDR1 MGHRA, CDR2 YSYEKL. V dropped 0 bases and J dropped 1 base, with 15 bases sitting between them. The CDR3 loop is CASSQDGGPRRNTEAFF. CDR3 DNA: TGCGCCAGCAGCCAAGATGGGGGCCCTCGTCGGAACACTGAAGCTTTCTTT.

Here the CDR3 DNA reads TGTGCCAGTAGTATACCAACAGGGCCCAACTATGGCTACACCTTC. This gives the protein CASSIPTGPNYGYTF. The chain is built from TRBV19 and TRBJ1-2, with D perhaps TRBD1 (6 bases). This CDR3 is built from 15 residues. Germline assignment: CDR1 LNHDA and CDR2 SQIVND (reference sequence). V was cut by 2 bases and J by 2 bases, with 12 bases left in between.

V usage is TRBV11-2 and J usage is TRBJ2-7; no clear D gene. Deletions cut 1 base from V and 2 bases from J, with 9 bases between. The CDR3 length is 14 residues. The germline CDR1 and CDR2 sequences are SGHAT and FQNNGV. The CDR3 DNA sequence: TGTGCCAGCAGCTTAGCTCCGGTGGCCTACGAGCAGTACTTC. Translated, it gives CASSLAPVAYEQYF. Supplemented by reference TRBV11-2 and TRBJ2-7, the full variable domain reads EAGVAQSPRYKIIEKRQSVAFWCNPISGHATLYWYQQILGQGPKLLIQFQNNGVVDDSQLPKDRFSAERLKGVDSTLKIQPAKLEDSAVYLCASSLAPVAYEQYFGPGTRLTVT.

V usage is TRBV19 and J usage is TRBJ1-5, with D uncertain. This CDR3 comprises 15 residues. Between the trimmed V and J ends, which lost 3 bases and 1 base, there was a span of 10 bases. Germline loops: CDR1 LNHDA, CDR2 SQIVND (reference sequence). The CDR3 DNA sequence: TGTGCCAGTAGTATTGAGGATTTCAGCAATCAGCCCCAGCATTTT. Protein: CASSIEDFSNQPQHF.

The chain links TRBV10-1 to TRBJ2-2; 12 bases map to TRBD2. The germline V gene encodes CDR1 WNHNN and CDR2 SYGVQD (reference sequence). The CDR3 loop spans 16 amino acids. The V gene end was trimmed by 4 bases and the J gene end by 2 bases; junction bases not matched to a gene: 2. The CDR3 region is CASSGGLAGNTGELFF. Written as DNA, the CDR3 is TGCGCCAGCAGTGGGGGACTAGCGGGTAACACCGGGGAGCTGTTTTTT.

The chain links TRBV21-1 to TRBJ2-7; TRBD1 is the table's D call and was not checked against the DNA. TRBV21-1 is designated a pseudogene. This CDR3 region has 15 residues. CDR3 protein: CASSKPTGKGHEQYF. The CDR3 DNA follows: TGTGCCAGCAGCAAACCAACAGGGAAAGGTCACGAGCAGTACTTC.

The chain combines TRBV27 with TRBJ1-2; no firm D call. This CDR3 spans 15 amino acids. The germline CDR1 and CDR2 sequences are MNHEY and SMNVEV (reference sequence). Trimming took off 6 bases at V and 2 bases at J, with 16 bases between the two ends. This CDR3 reads CASSPNRQSNYGYTF. The CDR3, as DNA: TGTGCCAGCAGCCCGAACCGCCAAAGCAACTATGGCTACACCTTC.

This clone has a handful of counts. CDR3 nucleotide sequence: TGTGCCACTGGTTGGGGGGTGGGCGAGCAGTACTTC. The encoded protein is CATGWGVGEQYF. V is TRBV27 and J is TRBJ2-7; a possible D gene is TRBD2 (6 bases). With 10 bases removed from V and 6 bases from J, the gap between germline ends came to 16 bases. Germline CDR1 MNHEY, CDR2 SMNVEV (reference sequence). The CDR3 extends over 12 amino acids.

This chain links TRBV6-5 with TRBJ1-2; no definite D call. The CDR3 runs 13 residues. Germline V CDR1 and CDR2: MNHEY, SVGAGI. V was cut by 6 bases and J by 1 base, with 9 bases left in between. The CDR3 region has the DNA TGTGCCAGCAGGGCTTCTTATAACTATGGCTACACCTTC. This encodes CASRASYNYGYTF.

This clone appeared once. This chain uses TRBV5-1 with TRBJ2-3, with unresolved D. Trimming removed 3 bases at V and 1 base at J, with 6 bases between. This CDR3 is built from 13 residues. The germline CDR1 and CDR2 sequences are SGHRS and YFSETQ. CDR3 residues: CASSSRGTDTQYF. CDR3 in DNA: TGCGCCAGCAGCTCTCGGGGCACAGATACGCAGTATTTT.

CDR3 nucleotides: TGTGCCAGCAGCTCCCTGACAGGGGGAGAGACCCAGTACTTC. Protein: CASSSLTGGETQYF. V gene TRBV6-2 or TRBV6-3 combines with J gene TRBJ2-5, with 9 bases aligning to TRBD1. This CDR3 region has 14 residues. Germline assignment: CDR1 MNHEY and CDR2 SVGEGT. Trimming at V came to 6 bases and at J to 4 bases, leaving 6 bases not matched to a gene.